This paragraph reports one TCR beta chain. One end of the junction does not line up with germline, which may come from a read error. This record belongs to a study of sequential checkpoint blockade in melanoma. The length of the CDR3 is 15 residues. In germline, CDR1 is SEHNR, CDR2 FQNEAQ (reference sequence). Sequenced by immunoSEQ multiplex PCR; TCRdb stores in-frame clones only, minus some. This sample has 15,000 or so clones; around 69% occur once, and the top ten carry approximately 20%. Treatment in this sample: randomized to nivolumab then ipilimumab (arm A) or the reverse (arm B). The sequence was collected from a human donor with melanoma. The V call is TRBV7-9, the J call TRBJ1-5, with 7 bases fitting TRBD1. This material consisted of CD8+ T cells sorted from blood (inferred from file names), taken from a patient given nivolumab and ipilimumab in sequence. CDR3 DNA sequence: TGTGCCAGCAGCGCTGGGACAGCTATCAATCAGTCCCAGCATTTT. Its translation: CASSAGTAINQSQHF. Complete variable domain (other parts from reference TRBV7-9 and TRBJ1-5): DTGVSQNPRHKITKRGQNVTFRCDPISEHNRLYWYRQTLGQGPEFLTYFQNEAQLEKSRLLSDRFSAERPKGSFSTLEIQRTEQGDSAMYLCASSAGTAINQSQHFGDGTRLSIL.